This is a list of T cell receptor beta chains from one sample in a study of chemoradiotherapy in HPV16-positive cancers. Here immunoSEQ multiplex PCR was the method, and the copy in TCRdb shows in-frame clones only, minus some. Of 22,000 or so clones listed, approximately 90% are singletons. The source material was blood, sampled from a patient who underwent chemoradiotherapy. These receptors all come from a human donor with HPV-associated anogenital cancer. Each CDR3 is given with its conserved first and last residue. A D gene is named only where the DNA matches it firmly. Clone size is shown for a subset of rows, as once, few, many or a class of expanded clone.

j_call v_call clone_size d_call cdr3_nt cdr3_aa
TRBJ1-2 TRBV2 . . TGTGCCAGCAACGGACAGCCCCAGGATGGCTACACCTTC CASNGQPQDGYTF
TRBJ2-7 TRBV2 . . TGTGCCAGCTCAGGATCGGGGTCCAACTCCTACGAGCAGTACTTC CASSGSGSNSYEQYF
TRBJ1-6 TRBV5-4 . . TGTGCCAGCGGAAAATTAGGGAGCTCCTATAATTCACCCCTCCACTTT CASGKLGSSYNSPLHF
TRBJ1-1 TRBV7-2 few . TGTGCCAGCAGCCACCGGAGGGGGTTTGGTGAAGCTTTCTTT CASSHRRGFGEAFF
TRBJ2-2 TRBV9 . . TGTGCCAGCAGCGTGTCCCCAGCGGCGAACACCGGGGAGCTGTTTTTT CASSVSPAANTGELFF
TRBJ2-2 TRBV9 . TRBD2 TGTGCCAGCAGCGTAGTGGTAGCGGGGGCAACGTACCCGAACACCGGGGAGCTGTTTTTT CASSVVVAGATYPNTGELFF
TRBJ2-3 TRBV29-1 . . TGCAGCGTTGACTCGGGCTCGACAGATACGCAGTATTTT CSVDSGSTDTQYF
TRBJ1-6 TRBV12-5 . TRBD1 TGTGCTAGTGGTCTTCGACAGGGGGCGAGGAATTCACCCCTCCACTTT CASGLRQGARNSPLHF
TRBJ2-3 TRBV18 . TRBD2 TGTGCCAGCTCACCACCCGGCGGGGGACTCACAGATACGCAGTATTTT CASSPPGGGLTDTQYF
TRBJ1-5 TRBV7-6 once . TGTGCCAGCAGCTCGGGACGGAATCAGCCCCAGCATTTT CASSSGRNQPQHF
TRBJ1-1 TRBV5-6 . TRBD1 TGTGCCAGCAGCTGGGACATTGGACAGGGAGTTGAAGCTTTCTTT CASSWDIGQGVEAFF
TRBJ2-1 TRBV6-5 . TRBD2 TGTGCCAGCAGCCCTGATAGCGGGGGAAACAATGAGCAGTTCTTC CASSPDSGGNNEQFF
TRBJ2-3 TRBV2 few TRBD2 TGTGCCAGCAGTCGTGGACTAGCGGGGGAGGCAGATACGCAGTATTTT CASSRGLAGEADTQYF
TRBJ2-2 TRBV7-2 . TRBD2 TGTGCCAGCAGCACCCCAGCGGGGGGCCGAAACACCGGGGAGCTGTTTTTT CASSTPAGGRNTGELFF
TRBJ2-5 TRBV4-2 . . TGTGCCAGCAGCCAAGAGTGGGGGGAGACCCAGTACTTC CASSQEWGETQYF
TRBJ2-7 TRBV5-5 . . TGTGCCAGCAGCTTCCGAGATTCCTACGAGCAGTACTTC CASSFRDSYEQYF
TRBJ2-5 TRBV7-2 . TRBD2 TGTGCCAGCAGCCTCGGTAGCGGGCCATGGAAAGAGACCCAGTACTTC CASSLGSGPWKETQYF
TRBJ2-1 TRBV5-4 . TRBD1 TGTGCCAGCGGGACAGGGGTTGGCAATGAGCAGTTCTTC CASGTGVGNEQFF
TRBJ1-5 TRBV10-3 once . TGTGCCATCAGACCTGGGGACGGTCAGCCCCAGCATTTT CAIRPGDGQPQHF
TRBJ1-1 TRBV29-1 few . TGCAGCGTTTTTCTTCGGAGGAGGAACACTGAAGCTTTCTTT CSVFLRRRNTEAFF
TRBJ2-2 TRBV6-1 . . TGTGCCAGCGGAGATTTCGGGGAGCTGTTTTTT CASGDFGELFF
TRBJ2-5 TRBV15 . TRBD2 TGTGCCACCAGCAGAGAGCTAGCGGGGGGCCAAGAGACCCAGTACTTC CATSRELAGGQETQYF
TRBJ1-6 TRBV4-1 . . TGCGCCAGCAGCCAATGGTCCGGGCAAAATTCACCCCTCCACTTT CASSQWSGQNSPLHF
TRBJ2-5 TRBV7-2 . . TGTGCCAGCAGCTTAAGCAGGGAGACCCAGTACTTC CASSLSRETQYF
TRBJ2-3 TRBV2 . . TGTGCCAGCAAGGCCCAGGCCGCTAGCACAGATACGCAGTATTTT CASKAQAASTDTQYF
TRBJ2-3 TRBV6-5 . TRBD1 TGTGCCAGCAGTTCCGGGACAGGGGGCAGCACAGATACGCAGTATTTT CASSSGTGGSTDTQYF
TRBJ1-1 TRBV30 . TRBD1 TGTGCCTGGAGTGTGACAGGGGTCGGTGAAGCTTTCTTT CAWSVTGVGEAFF
TRBJ1-3 TRBV5-1 . . TGCGCCAGCAGCTCCTCCAGCTCTGGAAACACCATATATTTT CASSSSSSGNTIYF
TRBJ1-1 TRBV6-1 . . TGTGCCAGCAGTAAACAGGGAGGCACTGAAGCTTTCTTT CASSKQGGTEAFF
TRBJ2-5 TRBV7-2 . . TGTGCCAGCAGCCGACGGGTTCAAGAGACCCAGTACTTC CASSRRVQETQYF
TRBJ2-1 TRBV7-6 . . TGTGCCAGCAGCCCGACAGTTTCCTACAATGAGCAGTTCTTC CASSPTVSYNEQFF
TRBJ2-2 TRBV30 . . TGTGCCTGGAGTGTACTGCGGAGCGGGGAGCTGTTTTTT CAWSVLRSGELFF
TRBJ2-1 TRBV7-2 . TRBD2 TGTGCCAGCAGCCCCCCGGGACTAGCTATTGGCAATGAGCAGTTCTTC CASSPPGLAIGNEQFF
TRBJ1-3 TRBV7-9 . . TGTGCCAGCAGCTTAGCCGGGGCAATAAGGAACACCATATATTTT CASSLAGAIRNTIYF
TRBJ2-1 TRBV6-1 . TRBD1 TGTGCCAGCAGTGCTGGACAGGGGGCGGATGAGCAGTTCTTC CASSAGQGADEQFF
TRBJ2-4 TRBV5-8 . TRBD1 TGTGCCAGCAGCCAGGGACAGGGTTGGAACATTCAGTACTTC CASSQGQGWNIQYF
TRBJ1-2 TRBV7-8 . . TGTGCCAGCAGCGAGGACATCAACTATGGCTACACCTTC CASSEDINYGYTF
TRBJ1-1 TRBV19 . TRBD1 TGTGCCAGTAGCTTTCGACAGGGGATGAACACTGAAGCTTTCTTT CASSFRQGMNTEAFF
TRBJ2-1 TRBV6-4 . TRBD2 TGTGCCAGCAGCCCTAGTGGGGGGGGAGTCGGGGACAATGAGCAGTTCTTC CASSPSGGGVGDNEQFF
TRBJ1-5 TRBV12-5 . . TGTGCTAGTGGTTTGCCAGGGAGGGGACAGCCCCAGCATTTT CASGLPGRGQPQHF
TRBJ1-1 TRBV4-1 . TRBD1 TGCGCCAGCAGCCACGGACAGGGAGTAAACACTGAAGCTTTCTTT CASSHGQGVNTEAFF
TRBJ2-1 TRBV6-5 . . TGTGCCAGCAGTTACTCTGGGGGAGGTCATTTCGATGAGCAGTTCTTC CASSYSGGGHFDEQFF
TRBJ2-7 TRBV6-5 . TRBD1 TGTGCCAGTAAGGACAGGTTCTACGAGCAGTACTTC CASKDRFYEQYF
TRBJ1-5 TRBV30 once TRBD1 TGTGCCTGGAGTTACGGGACAGGGGGCAATCAGCCCCAGCATTTT CAWSYGTGGNQPQHF
TRBJ2-6 TRBV2 . . TGTGCCAGCAGCTTGTGGGGCAGGCTTACAATCGGGGCCAACATCCTGACTTTC CASSLWGRLTIGANILTF
TRBJ2-3 TRBV30 . . TGTGCCTGGGGACAACTAGGGACAAGCACAGATACGCAGTATTTT CAWGQLGTSTDTQYF
TRBJ2-2 TRBV10-2 . . TGCGCCAGCAGTATTCCCAGGGGGGGTTCCGGGGAGCTGTTTTTT CASSIPRGGSGELFF
TRBJ2-1 TRBV19 . . TGTGCCAGTAGTAGAACAGCGTTTGGGAGCTACAATGAGCAGTTCTTC CASSRTAFGSYNEQFF
TRBJ1-2 TRBV18 . . TGTGCCAGCTCACCACCGGGGAGGACTGACGGCTACACCTTC CASSPPGRTDGYTF
TRBJ1-6 TRBV27 . TRBD1 TGTGCCAGCAGTTTCGACAGGGGAGGTTCACCCCTCCACTTT CASSFDRGGSPLHF
TRBJ1-6 TRBV6-5 . . TGTGCCAGCAAGGGGGGACGTGACCGAAATTCACCCCTCCACTTT CASKGGRDRNSPLHF
TRBJ1-1 TRBV20-1 . . TGCAGTGCTAGGGTAGGGGCTGAAGCTTTCTTT CSARVGAEAFF
TRBJ1-2 TRBV27 . . TGTGCCAGCAGTTTGAAGGGTGGAGGCTACACCTTC CASSLKGGGYTF
TRBJ2-1 TRBV10-2 . . TGCGCCAGCGCGGGGTACGCCGACAATGAGCAGTTCTTC CASAGYADNEQFF
TRBJ2-2 TRBV19 . . TGTGCCAGTAGTATTTTACTAGCCAGCACCGGGGAGCTGTTTTTT CASSILLASTGELFF